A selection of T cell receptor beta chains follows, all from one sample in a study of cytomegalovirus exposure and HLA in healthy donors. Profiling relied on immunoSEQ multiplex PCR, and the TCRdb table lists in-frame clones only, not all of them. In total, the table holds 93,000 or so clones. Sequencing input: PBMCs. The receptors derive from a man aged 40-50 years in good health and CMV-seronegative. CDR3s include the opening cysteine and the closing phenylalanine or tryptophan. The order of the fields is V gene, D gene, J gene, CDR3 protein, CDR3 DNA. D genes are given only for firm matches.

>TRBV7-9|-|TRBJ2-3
CASSPAESTDTQYF
TGTGCCAGCAGCCCAGCGGAGAGCACAGATACGCAGTATTTT
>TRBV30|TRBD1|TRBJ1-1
CAWSDLGQRNTEAFF
TGTGCCTGGAGTGACCTGGGACAGCGGAACACTGAAGCTTTCTTT
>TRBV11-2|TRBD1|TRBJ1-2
CASSSSGTAFGYTF
TGTGCCAGCAGCTCGTCCGGGACAGCTTTCGGCTACACCTTC
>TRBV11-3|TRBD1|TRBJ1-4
CASSLEGGQLEKLFF
TGTGCCAGCAGCTTAGAAGGGGGACAGCTTGAAAAACTGTTTTTT
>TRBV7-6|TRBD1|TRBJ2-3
CASSLGTGTDTQYF
TGTGCCAGCAGCTTGGGGACAGGCACAGATACGCAGTATTTT
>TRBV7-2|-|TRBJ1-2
CASSATGTRGYTF
TGTGCCAGCAGCGCGACCGGGACAAGAGGCTACACCTTC
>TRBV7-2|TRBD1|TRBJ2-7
CASSPRQGAYEQYF
TGTGCCAGCAGCCCGAGACAGGGGGCCTACGAGCAGTACTTC
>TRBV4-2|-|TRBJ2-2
CASSQEARSTGELFF
TGTGCCAGCAGCCAAGAGGCCAGATCAACCGGGGAGCTGTTTTTT
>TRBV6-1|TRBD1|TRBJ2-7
CASSERGLYEQYF
TGTGCCAGCAGTGAAAGGGGGCTATACGAGCAGTACTTC
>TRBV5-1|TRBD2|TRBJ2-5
CASSSGFWGGKQETQYF
TGCGCCAGCAGCTCCGGTTTCTGGGGGGGGAAACAAGAGACCCAGTACTTC